This T cell receptor beta chain is drawn from a study of blood T cell repertoires in COVID-19. For the study at large: Whether acute or convalescent, the COVID-19 samples came from the United States, Italy and Spain.

V was clipped by 4 bases and J by 2 bases, with 15 bases between them. Germline assignment: CDR1 MNHEY and CDR2 SVGAGI. CDR3 length equals 15 residues. Assay: immunoSEQ multiplex PCR; the TCRdb copy retains only in-frame clones and omits some. The repertoire holds about 110,000 clones, with about 78% as singletons. V and J are TRBV6-5 and TRBJ2-7; D may be TRBD1 (6 bases). This sequence originates from a human donor in a cohort sampled during active or convalescent COVID-19. The specimen was peripheral blood. The CDR3 DNA reads TGTGCCAGCAGTTCCCCTAGGGGGATTACCTACGAGCAGTACTTC. This gives the protein CASSSPRGITYEQYF.